This is a list of T cell receptor beta chains from one sample in a study of control samples from healthy donors and cancer patients. The assay was immunoSEQ multiplex PCR, and TCRdb's table has in-frame clones only and misses some. The sample contains 150,000 to 200,000 clones, about 94% of which appear only once. Sequences were obtained from blood. These receptors came from a woman aged 40 to 50 in good health. Each CDR3 is given with its conserved first and last residue. Fields, in order: CDR3 protein, J gene, V gene.

CDR3 protein: CASSSQGARDQPQHF; J gene: TRBJ1-5; V gene: TRBV7-2
CDR3 protein: CASSFPRTPDTQYF; J gene: TRBJ2-3; V gene: TRBV5-4
CDR3 protein: CASSIDASYSPLHF; J gene: TRBJ1-6; V gene: TRBV19
CDR3 protein: CASTLNPRETQYF; J gene: TRBJ2-5; V gene: TRBV6-5
CDR3 protein: CASSLGGLYNYGYTF; J gene: TRBJ1-2; V gene: TRBV5-6
CDR3 protein: CASSLPNGMNTEAFF; J gene: TRBJ1-1; V gene: TRBV7-9
CDR3 protein: CASRPHGQGVTNYGYTF; J gene: TRBJ1-2; V gene: TRBV27
CDR3 protein: CASSLPPRVESNEKLFF; J gene: TRBJ1-4; V gene: TRBV2
CDR3 protein: CASSLGSGGRGGELFF; J gene: TRBJ2-2; V gene: TRBV27
CDR3 protein: CASSLGRVTEAFF; J gene: TRBJ1-1; V gene: TRBV7-9
CDR3 protein: CASSELGRQPQETQYF; J gene: TRBJ2-5; V gene: TRBV6-1